This T cell receptor beta chain was recovered during a study of OX40 agonist ivuxolimab in advanced cancers. Study-wide context: Every patient in dose escalation had hepatocellular carcinoma, melanoma, renal cell or head and neck cancer. Overall study findings and caveats: Antigen specificity remained undetermined for the expanded peripheral T cells.

The data were produced by immunoSEQ multiplex PCR, yet TCRdb's version contains in-frame clones alone and is incomplete. This sample yields approximately 50,000 clones, of which about 95% are seen a single time; about 11% belongs to the top ten. Trimming cost V 1 base and J 11 bases, with 9 bases left between them. The CDR3 runs 11 residues. Germline V gene data show CDR1 as GTSNPN and CDR2 as SVGIG (reference sequence). To note about this clone: What it binds is unknown.

This receptor was taken from an adult with an advanced solid tumor such as melanoma, head and neck, liver or kidney cancer. The gene calls are TRBV30 and TRBJ2-1, with a weak D call TRBD2 (6 bases). Source: CD4+ or CD8+ T cells sorted from blood, taken in a trial of the OX40 agonist ivuxolimab. The chain's CDR3 is CAWSEGTQQFF. For the CDR3, the DNA is TGTGCCTGGAGTGAGGGGACTCAGCAGTTCTTC.